Following are 23 T cell receptor beta chains from one sample sequenced in a study of blood T cell repertoires in COVID-19. Repertoires were generated with immunoSEQ multiplex PCR, while TCRdb's copy carries only in-frame clones and drops some. The sample records 300,000 to 400,000 clones, 85% to 90% being singletons. Sequenced input: peripheral blood. These receptors all stem from a woman aged 45 to 65 with COVID-19, enrolled during active disease.

The chain uses TRBV4-1 and TRBJ2-7; D is possibly TRBD2 (5 bases). Germline V lookup: CDR1 MGHRA, CDR2 YSYEKL. CDR3 length: 15 amino acids. Trimming pared 0 bases from V and 4 bases from J, leaving 13 bases between. DNA of the CDR3: TGCGCCAGCAGCCAAGATAGCGCCCCTTTTTACGAGCAGTACTTC. This translates into CASSQDSAPFYEQYF.

The chain carries TRBV14 and TRBJ2-1; TRBD2 matches at 12 bases. CDR1 and CDR2 (germline): SGHDN, FVKESK. There are 17 residues in the CDR3. With V trimmed by 6 bases and J by 3 bases, 9 bases remained unmatched. The DNA for the CDR3 is TGTGCCAGCAGTTCGAGGACTAGCGGGATCGACTACAATGAGCAGTTCTTC. The encoded protein is CASSSRTSGIDYNEQFF.

This chain joins TRBV5-1 and TRBJ2-7, with D perhaps matching TRBD2 (7 bases). From germline, CDR1 is SGHRS and CDR2 YFSETQ. Trimming removed 0 bases at V and 5 bases at J, with 18 bases between. This CDR3 is 16 amino acids long. The CDR3 DNA is TGCGCCAGCAGCTTGGCCTCATACAGGGAGGGGAACGAGCAGTACTTC. The encoded protein is CASSLASYREGNEQYF.

V usage is TRBV7-9 and J usage is TRBJ2-2; 9 bases fit TRBD1. Germline assignment: CDR1 SEHNR and CDR2 FQNEAQ (reference sequence). The ends lost 5 bases at V and 7 bases at J; junction bases unmatched: 5. The CDR3 is 14 amino acids. The CDR3 DNA follows: TGTGCCAGCAGCACAGGGGGCTATGTCGGGGAGCTGTTTTTT. Translated: CASSTGGYVGELFF.

The CDR3 here is CASSLGQVIIGNEQFF. The CDR3 DNA sequence: TGCGCCAGCAGCTTGGGACAGGTCATTATTGGTAATGAGCAGTTCTTC. The chain has TRBV5-1 and TRBJ2-1; TRBD1 is a possible D gene (6 bases). The CDR3 spans 16 residues. V was trimmed by 0 bases and J by 7 bases, leaving 17 bases between them. Per the germline V gene, CDR1 is SGHRS and CDR2 is YFSETQ.

The V gene is TRBV5-1, the J gene TRBJ1-2; 7 positions match TRBD1. V dropped 4 bases and J dropped 4; count of bases not matched to a gene: 13. Germline V CDR1 and CDR2: SGHRS, YFSETQ. The CDR3 spans 16 residues. The CDR3 loop is CASSELGATGPYGYTF. For the CDR3, the DNA is TGCGCCAGCAGCGAACTGGGGGCGACAGGGCCCTATGGCTACACCTTC.

The CDR3 DNA sequence: TGTGCCAGCAGCTCTCCCTCCGGGAACAACTATGGCTACACCTTC. This sequence encodes CASSSPSGNNYGYTF. V gene TRBV6-5 combines with J gene TRBJ1-2, with D uncertain. Per germline, CDR1 MNHEY and CDR2 SVGAGI. With 6 bases removed from V and 2 bases from J, the gap between germline ends came to 16 bases. This CDR3 has 15 residues.

This rearrangement joins TRBV5-1 to TRBJ2-5, with D tentatively TRBD2 (6 bases). CDR1 and CDR2 from the germline V gene are SGHRS and YFSETQ. Trimming took off 0 bases at V and 1 base at J, with 13 bases between the two ends. The CDR3 sequence is 16 residues long. CDR3 loop: CASSLAYGRLQETQYF. In DNA form, the CDR3 reads TGCGCCAGCAGCTTGGCGTACGGGAGACTCCAAGAGACCCAGTACTTC. The variable domain in full, with the rest retrieved from reference TRBV5-1 and TRBJ2-5, is KAGVTQTPRYLIKTRGQQVTLSCSPISGHRSVSWYQQTPGQGLQFLFEYFSETQRNKGNFPGRFSGRQFSNSRSEMNVSTLELGDSALYLCASSLAYGRLQETQYFGPGTRLLVL.

The chain carries TRBV10-1 and TRBJ1-1; D uncertain. The CDR3 spans 13 residues. Germline V lookup: CDR1 WNHNN, CDR2 SYGVQD (reference sequence). Trimming cost V 4 bases and J 1 base, with 7 bases left between them. CDR3 residues: CASSVQANTEAFF. CDR3 DNA sequence: TGCGCCAGCAGTGTTCAGGCGAACACTGAAGCTTTCTTT.

This chain links TRBV7-2 with TRBJ2-1; 10 positions agree with TRBD2. Germline V CDR1 and CDR2: SGHTA, FQGNSA. This CDR3 comprises 15 residues. The J segment lost 8 bases and the V segment lost 0 bases, leaving 4 bases of the junction unmatched. CDR3 sequence (DNA): TGTGCCAGCAGCTTAGCGAGCGGGAGGGGCGATGAGCAGTTCTTC. Translated: CASSLASGRGDEQFF.

The chain uses TRBV2 and TRBJ1-2, with 8 nucleotides matching TRBD1. Unmatched junction bases numbered 11, after V lost 7 bases and J lost 4 bases. The CDR3 is 15 residues long. CDR1 and CDR2 from the germline V gene are SNHLY and FYNNEI. The CDR3 region is CASMGNDRGGYGYTF. The CDR3 DNA reads as TGTGCCAGCATGGGCAACGACAGGGGCGGCTATGGCTACACCTTC.

V is TRBV7-9 and J is TRBJ1-1; D unclear. The V end was cut by 3 bases, the J end by 1 base, with 6 bases between. CDR1 and CDR2 from the germline V gene are SEHNR and FQNEAQ (reference sequence). The CDR3 totals 13 residues. CDR3 in amino acids: CASSFTENTEAFF. DNA of the CDR3: TGTGCCAGCAGCTTTACAGAGAACACTGAAGCTTTCTTT.

The genes are TRBV10-3 and TRBJ1-4; 8 bases map to TRBD1. V was pared by 10 bases and J by 3 bases, with 7 bases of the junction left unmatched. CDR1 and CDR2 from the germline V gene are ENHRY and SYGVKD. The CDR3 is made up of 14 amino acids. The DNA for the CDR3 is TGTGCCACCTCCCCACAGGGGGCTAATGAAAAACTGTTTTTT. This sequence encodes CATSPQGANEKLFF.

The rearrangement links TRBV10-1 to TRBJ2-2, with D perhaps matching TRBD2 (6 bases). The CDR3 has 12 amino acids. Trimming took off 6 bases at V and 6 bases at J, with 8 bases between the two ends. Germline lookup yields CDR1 WNHNN and CDR2 SYGVQD (reference sequence). CDR3 sequence reads: CASSPGAGELFF. DNA for the CDR3: TGCGCCAGCAGCCCGGGAGCCGGGGAGCTGTTTTTT.

Written as DNA, the CDR3 is TGTGCCAGTAGTGATCCGGGCGGGTATGGCTACACCTTC. It is translated as CASSDPGGYGYTF. This sequence joins TRBV19 and TRBJ1-2; D gene ambiguous. Germline CDR1 reads LNHDA; CDR2 reads SQIVND (reference sequence). The CDR3 consists of 13 residues. V was shortened by 5 bases and J by 5 bases, with 12 bases between the two germline ends.

The chain has TRBV5-4 and TRBJ1-1; 9 bases map to TRBD1. V lost 6 bases to trimming and J lost 3 bases; unmatched junction nucleotides: 6. The CDR3 has 14 residues. The germline V gene has CDR1 SGHNT and CDR2 YYREEE (reference sequence). CDR3: CASTKDRGYTEAFF. DNA of the CDR3: TGTGCCAGCACCAAGGACAGGGGATACACTGAAGCTTTCTTT.

The V call is TRBV12-3 or TRBV12-4, the J call TRBJ2-7, with TRBD2 as a possible D gene (5 bases). This CDR3 has 13 residues. V lost 0 bases, J lost 5 bases, and 8 bases lay in between. The CDR3 coding sequence is TGTGCCAGCAGTTTAGCAGGGCGGGACGAGCAGTACTTC. Its protein product is CASSLAGRDEQYF.

This clone was detected a few times. The gene calls are TRBV7-2 and TRBJ2-2; 7 bases match TRBD1. The trim removed 3 bases at V and 4 bases at J, leaving 2 bases unmatched. The CDR3 extends over 14 amino acids. CDR1 and CDR2 from the germline V gene are SGHTA and FQGNSA. The chain's CDR3 is CASSFSGGTGELFF. CDR3 nucleotide sequence: TGTGCCAGCAGCTTCTCAGGGGGCACCGGGGAGCTGTTTTTT.

The rearrangement uses TRBV5-8 and TRBJ2-5, with a weak D call TRBD1 (5 bases). Trimming pared 2 bases from V and 1 base from J, leaving 9 bases between. CDR3 length: 14 residues. CDR1 SGHTS and CDR2 YDEGEE come from the germline V gene. CDR3 sequence: CASSLEQAQETQYF. CDR3 DNA: TGTGCCAGCAGCTTAGAACAGGCCCAAGAGACCCAGTACTTC.

The chain carries TRBV18 and TRBJ2-1, with D unclear. Trimming took 4 bases from V and 10 from J, leaving 8 bases between them. The germline gives CDR1 KGHSH, CDR2 LQKENI. This CDR3 spans 11 amino acids. This chain's CDR3 is CASSLGEEQFF. CDR3 coding DNA: TGTGCCAGCTCACTGGGCGAAGAGCAGTTCTTC.

This clone was detected a few times. This rearrangement joins TRBV4-1 to TRBJ2-7; 7 positions match TRBD1. V was pared by 4 bases and J by 3 bases, with 9 bases of the junction left unmatched. Germline V gene lookup returns CDR1 MGHRA and CDR2 YSYEKL. The CDR3 length is 15 residues. The CDR3 sequence: CASSPIGTVNYEQYF. The CDR3 bases are TGCGCCAGCAGCCCAATCGGGACAGTTAACTACGAGCAGTACTTC.

The V and J genes are TRBV27 and TRBJ2-1; possibly TRBD2 for D (5 bases). This CDR3 is built from 16 residues. Trimming left V 3 bases short and J 8 bases short, with 20 bases between. Germline lookup yields CDR1 MNHEY and CDR2 SMNVEV (reference sequence). CDR3 loop: CASSFRLADTFYEQFF. The CDR3 DNA reads as TGTGCCAGCAGTTTTCGGCTAGCCGACACATTCTATGAGCAGTTCTTC.

This clone was observed once. The chain employs TRBV18 and TRBJ2-3; TRBD1 agrees at 8 bases. In germline, CDR1 is KGHSH, CDR2 LQKENI. The trim removed 3 bases at V and 6 bases at J, leaving 11 bases unmatched. The CDR3 spans 16 residues. DNA for the CDR3: TGTGCCAGCTCACCTTCGGGACAGGCCGCAGGGGATACGCAGTATTTT. Protein sequence: CASSPSGQAAGDTQYF.